A selection of T cell receptor beta chains follows, all from one sample in a study of response to subunit inactivated influenza vaccine. TCRdb re-derived calls from the RT-PCR reads in MiXCR, one entry per CDR3 protein. This sample carries more than 600,000 distinct CDR3 sequences, around a sixth of them seen once, and the ten largest clones take 11%. The specimen was PBMCs from blood, collected around 5 days after vaccination. The receptor set was obtained from a man aged 45-60 years who received an inactivated influenza vaccine. CDR3s include the opening cysteine and the closing phenylalanine or tryptophan. D genes are given only for firm matches. Size values are once, few and many counts, or a class for expanded clones, and some rows have none.

v_call	cdr3_length	clone_size	d_call	j_call	cdr3_nt	cdr3_aa
TRBV6-1	14	few	TRBD2	TRBJ2-1	TGTGCCAGCATAGGCGGGGGGGCCTACAATGAGCAGTTCTTC	CASIGGGAYNEQFF
TRBV2	15	few	TRBD1	TRBJ1-2	TGTGCCAGCAGTGATCAGGACAGGGGGCTCCATGGCTACACCTTC	CASSDQDRGLHGYTF
TRBV30	12	.	.	TRBJ2-5	TGTGCCTGGAGTGTCGGATCTGGGACCCAGTACTTC	CAWSVGSGTQYF
TRBV20-1	12	many	.	TRBJ2-7	TGCAGTGCTAGCTTACGAGGATACGAGCAGTACTTC	CSASLRGYEQYF
TRBV7-8	15	once	TRBD2	TRBJ2-3	TGTGCCAGCAGCCCCGGACTAGCGGTTCGGGCTACGCAGTATTTT	CASSPGLAVRATQYF
TRBV12-3/TRBV12-4	12	many	TRBD2	TRBJ2-1	TGTGCCAGCAGACTCACTAGCGGCGAGCAGTTCTTC	CASRLTSGEQFF
TRBV24-1	16	few	.	TRBJ2-3	TGTGCCACCAGTGATTTCGAAGGAGGTGAGACAGATACGCAGTATTTT	CATSDFEGGETDTQYF
TRBV5-6	15	few	TRBD1	TRBJ2-7	TGTGCCAGCAGCTACAGGGGTGGGACCTACTACGAGCAGTACTTC	CASSYRGGTYYEQYF
TRBV6-2/TRBV6-3	14	.	.	TRBJ2-2	TGTGCCAGCAGTGACTGGACGAACACCGGGGAGCTGTTTTTT	CASSDWTNTGELFF
TRBV7-6	15	.	TRBD1	TRBJ2-7	TGTGCCAGCAGCTTAATTGGTTCTCAGGGGGACAAGCAGTACTTC	CASSLIGSQGDKQYF
TRBV6-2/TRBV6-3	18	.	.	TRBJ2-4	TGTGCCAGCAGTTACTCGATAACCGCTGTAGAGGACCACAAGTTTCAGTACTTC	CASSYSITAVEDHKFQYF
TRBV20-1	16	.	TRBD2	TRBJ2-1	TGCAGTGCTAGACCAGCTACTAGCGACATCGGCAATGAGCAGTTCTTC	CSARPATSDIGNEQFF
TRBV7-2	13	.	.	TRBJ1-1	TGTGCCAGCAGCTCCCCGACAAGCACTGAAGCTTTCTTT	CASSSPTSTEAFF
TRBV28	16	few	.	TRBJ1-2	TGTGCCAGCAGTTTGGTCGAACATAGAGCTAACTATGGCTACACCTTC	CASSLVEHRANYGYTF
TRBV24-1	13	.	.	TRBJ1-1	TGTGCCACCAGAGGGGCGGGGAACACTGAAGCTTTCTTT	CATRGAGNTEAFF
TRBV5-1	14	few	.	TRBJ1-6	TGCGCCAGCAGCTTGGCCGAACAGTCTGTTTCCCTCCACTTT	CASSLAEQSVSLHF
TRBV7-2	13	.	.	TRBJ1-2	TGTGCCAGCAGCTTCGCTACAGGACGTGGCTACACCTTC	CASSFATGRGYTF
TRBV7-2	13	few	.	TRBJ1-1	TGTGCCAGCAGCCTCCAGGGTCTAGGTGAAGCTTTCTTT	CASSLQGLGEAFF
TRBV4-3	16	few	TRBD1	TRBJ2-2	TGCGCCAGCAGCCAAGAGGCAGGGGGCGATACCGGGGAGCTGTTTTTT	CASSQEAGGDTGELFF
TRBV12-3/TRBV12-4	14	many	.	TRBJ1-2	TGTGCCAGCAGTTTGAAAGGTTCAAACTATGGCTACACCTTC	CASSLKGSNYGYTF
TRBV12-3/TRBV12-4	15	.	TRBD2	TRBJ2-2	TGTGCCAGCAGTCTAGCGGGGAGTTACACCGGGGAGCTGTTTTTT	CASSLAGSYTGELFF
TRBV20-1	16	.	TRBD2	TRBJ2-6	TGCAGTGCCGTCGGACCAGGGACTAGAGGGGCCAACGTCCTGACTTTC	CSAVGPGTRGANVLTF
TRBV28	14	.	.	TRBJ2-3	TGTGCCAGCAGTTTTATCGGGATCACAGATACGCAGTATTTT	CASSFIGITDTQYF
TRBV5-6	15	.	TRBD2	TRBJ2-5	TGTGCCAGCAGCGCCCGAGCGGGAGGGTTGGAGACCCAGTACTTC	CASSARAGGLETQYF
TRBV28	15	few	.	TRBJ2-4	TGTGCCAGCAGTCCGCCCGGACTAGCCAAAAACATTCAGTACTTC	CASSPPGLAKNIQYF
TRBV12-3/TRBV12-4	15	few	.	TRBJ1-2	TGTGCCACGGCCCGGGACACCCTCACTCCCTATGGCTACACCTTC	CATARDTLTPYGYTF
TRBV20-1	16	few	.	TRBJ2-7	TGCAGTGCTAGAGCCCTCCGGGACACGGGCCCCTACGAGCAGTACTTC	CSARALRDTGPYEQYF
TRBV4-3	16	few	TRBD2	TRBJ2-3	TGCGCCAGCAGCCAGGAACTAGCGGGATTCACAGATACGCAGTATTTT	CASSQELAGFTDTQYF
TRBV7-9	15	.	.	TRBJ1-3	TGTGCCAGCAGCTTAGCTACGGGATTTGGAAACACCATATATTTT	CASSLATGFGNTIYF